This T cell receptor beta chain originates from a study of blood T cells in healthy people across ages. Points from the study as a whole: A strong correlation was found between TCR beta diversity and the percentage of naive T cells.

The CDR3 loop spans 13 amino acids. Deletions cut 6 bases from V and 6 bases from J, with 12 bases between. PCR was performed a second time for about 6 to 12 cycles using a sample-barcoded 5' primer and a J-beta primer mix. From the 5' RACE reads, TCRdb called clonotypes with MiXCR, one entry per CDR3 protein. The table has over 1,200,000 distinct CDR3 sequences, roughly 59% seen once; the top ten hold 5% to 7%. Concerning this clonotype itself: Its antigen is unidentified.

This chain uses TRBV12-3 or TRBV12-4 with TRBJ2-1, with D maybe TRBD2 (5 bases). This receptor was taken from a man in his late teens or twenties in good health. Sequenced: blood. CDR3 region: CASREDVRNEQFF. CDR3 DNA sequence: TGTGCCAGCAGGGAGGACGTCCGCAATGAGCAGTTCTTC.